This T cell receptor (beta chain) was identified in a study of blood T cells in healthy people across ages. About the study: Template switching caught about one barcoded beta molecule for each two T cells.

The length of the CDR3 is 13 residues. V was pared by 5 bases and J by 9 bases, with 14 bases between. Comments on this clonotype: The antigen remains undetermined.

Overall study findings and caveats: Naive T cell percentage by flow cytometry tracked strongly with beta diversity.

A second PCR of 7 to 11 cycles used a sample-barcoded 5' primer and a J-beta primer mix. TCRdb recomputed calls from the 5' RACE reads with MiXCR, one row per CDR3 protein. This sample has more than 1,400,000 distinct CDR3 sequences, with 40% to 50% found just once. The sequenced sample was blood. The V and J genes are TRBV12-3 or TRBV12-4 and TRBJ2-1, with D perhaps being TRBD1 or TRBD2 (5 bases each). The sequence was collected from a young woman in good health. CDR3 bases: TGTGCCAGCAGTGGGGGTAGATGGGGTGAGCAGTTCTTC. Its translation is CASSGGRWGEQFF.